One and the same sample provided the 24 T cell receptor beta chains below, sequenced in a study of T cell repertoires in cytomegalovirus infection. No antigen is known for these receptors. TCRdb analysed the reads with MiXCR anew, one entry per CDR3 protein. The sample lists tens of thousands of distinct CDR3 sequences, under 30% occurring once. The source material was CD8+ T cells from cultured PBMCs, sampled from culture after CMV antigen stimulation. Receptors originate from a human donor in good health (CMV status not recorded). Some clones in this sample may be carry-over from other donors' samples.

This clonotype was seen repeatedly, ten times or more. This chain links TRBV7-8 with TRBJ1-5; TRBD1 might be the D (6 bases). V was cut by 1 base and J by 6 bases, with 10 bases left in between. The V gene's germline CDR1 is SGHVS and CDR2 FQNEAQ. This CDR3 has 14 residues. CDR3 region: CASSLEAGAQPQHF. The CDR3 nucleotides are TGTGCCAGCAGCTTAGAGGCAGGGGCTCAGCCCCAGCATTTT. Variable domain in full (rest from reference TRBV7-8 and TRBJ1-5): GAGVSQSPRYKVAKRGQDVALRCDPISGHVSLFWYQQALGQGPEFLTYFQNEAQLDKSGLPSDRFFAERPEGSVSTLKIQRTQQEDSAVYLCASSLEAGAQPQHFGDGTRLSIL.

This clonotype was counted once. Being one base from a much bigger clone, this may be a read error. Because the CDR3 is missing its conserved closing phenylalanine or tryptophan, this is likely a read error. The chain links TRBV6-1 to TRBJ2-7, with D unresolved. V shed 10 bases and J shed 0 bases, with 25 bases lying between them. Germline V gene lookup returns CDR1 MNHNS and CDR2 SASEGT. CDR3 length: 17 amino acids. The CDR3 loop is CATVPGSEIPLSYEQYY. CDR3 nucleotide sequence: TGTGCCACCGTCCCCGGATCTGAAATACCCCTCTCCTACGAGCAGTACTAC.

This rearrangement joins TRBV27 to TRBJ2-3; tentative D call: TRBD2 (6 bases). V was cut by 10 bases and J by 7 bases, with 21 bases left in between. The length of the CDR3 is 14 residues. CDR1 and CDR2 (germline): MNHEY, SMNVEV (reference sequence). This CDR3 reads CATSTGTLFHTQYF. As DNA, the CDR3 is TGTGCCACCTCGACCGGGACTTTGTTCCATACGCAGTATTTT.

There are a few counts of this clonotype. CDR3 coding DNA: TGTGCCAGCAGCTATAGGGATGAGCAGTTCTTC. The encoded protein is CASSYRDEQFF. The chain employs TRBV7-6 and TRBJ2-1; D gene ambiguous. V was pared by 4 bases and J by 8 bases, with 6 bases between. The CDR3 is made up of 11 amino acids. Germline V gene sequence: CDR1 SGHVS, CDR2 FNYEAQ.

The V gene is TRBV27, the J gene TRBJ2-1; D is perhaps TRBD1 (6 bases). The CDR3 is 13 residues long. CDR1 and CDR2 (germline): MNHEY, SMNVEV (reference sequence). V lost 3 bases and J 5 bases, leaving 8 bases between the germline ends. Here the CDR3 DNA reads TGTGCCAGCAGTTTTAACAGGGACAATGAGCAGTTCTTC. Protein: CASSFNRDNEQFF.

The CDR3 nucleotides read TGTGCCAGCAGTGATGTAATAGTCAGGCACCGGAGCTATGGCTACACCTTC. Translated: CASSDVIVRHRSYGYTF. The chain couples TRBV12-3 or TRBV12-4 to TRBJ1-2; D is unclear. CDR3 length: 17 residues. Between the trimmed V and J ends, which lost 5 bases and 4 bases, there was a span of 23 bases.

The CDR3 nucleotides are TGTGCCAGTAGTCCTCAGGGGGCTCTAGCCAAAAACATTCAGTACTTC. It encodes CASSPQGALAKNIQYF. The chain couples TRBV19 to TRBJ2-4, with 8 bases matching TRBD1. The V gene's germline CDR1 is LNHDA and CDR2 SQIVND (reference sequence). There are 16 residues in the CDR3. J lost 0 bases, V lost 5 bases, and 6 bases had no gene match.

The chain carries TRBV5-1 and TRBJ1-1; D may be TRBD1 (6 bases). V lost 4 bases to trimming and J lost 8 bases, with 12 bases between them. The CDR3 extends over 12 amino acids. From germline, CDR1 is SGHRS and CDR2 YFSETQ. The CDR3 coding sequence is TGCGCCAGCAGCCCGGGGGCCGGAGAAGCTTTCTTT. Translating gives CASSPGAGEAFF. Full variable domain (outside the CDR3, taken from reference TRBV5-1 and TRBJ1-1): KAGVTQTPRYLIKTRGQQVTLSCSPISGHRSVSWYQQTPGQGLQFLFEYFSETQRNKGNFPGRFSGRQFSNSRSEMNVSTLELGDSALYLCASSPGAGEAFFGQGTRLTVV.

This clonotype was found many times. J is TRBJ1-1 and V is TRBV6-6; TRBD1 matches 9 bases. The CDR3 runs 17 residues. Germline V gene sequence: CDR1 MNHNY, CDR2 SVGAGI (reference sequence). The trim removed 2 bases at V and 0 bases at J, leaving 7 bases unmatched. The CDR3 nucleotides read TGTGCCAGCAGTTACGCGGACAGGGGTTTGATGAACACTGAAGCTTTCTTT. It codes for CASSYADRGLMNTEAFF.

The CDR3 loop reads CASSQIQATTGELFF. The CDR3 DNA is TGCGCCAGCAGCCAAATTCAGGCGACCACCGGGGAGCTGTTTTTT. The rearrangement uses TRBV4-3 and TRBJ2-2; the D is unclear. The CDR3 is 15 amino acids. Germline assignment: CDR1 LGHNA and CDR2 YSLEER. Trimming shortened V by 2 bases and J by 4 bases, and 11 bases separated the two germline ends.

This clonotype was seen repeatedly, ten times or more. The chain combines TRBV24-1 with TRBJ2-7, with D possibly called TRBD1 or TRBD2 (5 bases each). From germline, CDR1 is KGHDR and CDR2 SFDVKD. V lost 2 bases to trimming and J lost 6 bases, with 19 bases between them. The CDR3 contains 16 residues. The CDR3 here is CATSDSPPGTPGEQYF. For the CDR3, the DNA is TGTGCCACCAGTGATTCCCCCCCTGGGACCCCAGGCGAGCAGTACTTC.

The V call is TRBV2, the J call TRBJ1-1; the D is unclear. Deletions cut 6 bases from V and 4 bases from J, with 9 bases between. Germline CDR1 and CDR2: SNHLY and FYNNEI. The CDR3 has 12 amino acids. CDR3 DNA sequence: TGTGCCAGCAGGCTCGGCCGCACTGAAGCTTTCTTT. Translating it yields CASRLGRTEAFF.

This clonotype was detected only a few times. CDR3 sequence reads: CASSTGTWSSYEQYF. The CDR3 DNA reads as TGTGCCAGTAGTACTGGGACGTGGAGCTCCTACGAGCAGTACTTC. The rearrangement joins TRBV19 to TRBJ2-7; possibly TRBD1 or TRBD2 for D (5 bases each). Germline V CDR1 and CDR2: LNHDA, SQIVND (reference sequence). V lost 4 bases, J lost 0 bases, and 13 bases lay in between. The CDR3 is made up of 15 amino acids.

This clonotype has a handful of counts. The V call is TRBV12-3 or TRBV12-4, the J call TRBJ1-5; the D is unclear. V was pared by 6 bases and J by 3 bases, with 9 bases between. The CDR3 sequence is 13 residues long. The CDR3 region is CASREEVNQPQHF. The CDR3 bases are TGTGCCAGCAGGGAAGAGGTCAATCAGCCCCAGCATTTT.

Worth noting for this clonotype: A much larger clone is a single base away; this may be a read error. The V gene is TRBV19, the J gene TRBJ1-6; TRBD1 agrees at 8 bases. Germline loops: CDR1 LNHDA, CDR2 SQIVND (reference sequence). CDR3 length: 19 residues. The CDR3 region has the DNA TGTACCAGTAGGTCTGTCGCTCCGGACAGGGTGGCGGCCGTGTCACCCCTCCACTTT. Translation gives CTSRSVAPDRVAAVSPLHF.

Relative to its sample, this clonotype is medium-sized. The chain couples TRBV10-3 to TRBJ2-7; 10 bases agree with TRBD1. The germline V gene has CDR1 ENHRY and CDR2 SYGVKD. The ends lost 7 bases at V and 7 bases at J; junction bases unmatched: 7. This CDR3 region has 13 residues. CDR3 DNA: TGTGCCATCACTCCGGGACAGGGGAGGGAGCAGTACTTC. Its translation: CAITPGQGREQYF.

In this sample, this clonotype turned up a few times. The chain links TRBV28 to TRBJ1-1, with D unresolved. From germline, CDR1 is MDHEN and CDR2 SYDVKM. Trimming removed 3 bases from V and 0 bases from J, with 5 bases in between. There are 13 residues in the CDR3. This chain's CDR3 is CASSLFLNTEAFF. The CDR3, as DNA: TGTGCCAGCAGTTTGTTCTTGAACACTGAAGCTTTCTTT.

The rearrangement joins TRBV27 to TRBJ1-1; 7 positions agree with TRBD1. In germline, CDR1 is MNHEY, CDR2 SMNVEV (reference sequence). The CDR3 runs to 14 residues. The trim removed 3 bases at V and 4 bases at J, leaving 5 bases unmatched. In DNA form, the CDR3 reads TGTGCCAGCAGTTTGAATCAGGGGGGCACTGAAGCTTTCTTT. This sequence encodes CASSLNQGGTEAFF.

V usage is TRBV27 and J usage is TRBJ1-2; D is unresolved. Trimming shortened V by 2 bases and J by 2 bases, and 6 bases separated the two germline ends. The CDR3 is made up of 13 amino acids. Germline V gene lookup returns CDR1 MNHEY and CDR2 SMNVEV (reference sequence). The CDR3 coding sequence is TGTGCCAGCAGTTTACTTCCGAACTATGGCTACACCTTC. Protein product: CASSLLPNYGYTF.

The rearrangement uses TRBV4-1 and TRBJ1-3; possible D gene TRBD1, 5 bases. V was pared by 3 bases and J by 0 bases, with 15 bases between. The germline gives CDR1 MGHRA, CDR2 YSYEKL. The CDR3 has 17 amino acids. CDR3 sequence: CASSQLRGRRSGNTIYF. The CDR3 region has the DNA TGCGCCAGCAGCCAGTTGAGGGGCAGGCGCTCTGGAAACACCATATATTTT.

This clonotype occurred many times. The chain carries TRBV7-6 and TRBJ1-2; TRBD1 is a possible D gene (5 bases). V dropped 5 bases and J dropped 4 bases, with 17 bases sitting between them. Germline V gene sequence: CDR1 SGHVS, CDR2 FNYEAQ. The CDR3 contains 15 residues. The CDR3 DNA follows: TGTGCCAGCAGCCCTCGGGCGGGGGGGTCCTATGGCTACACCTTC. It is translated as CASSPRAGGSYGYTF.

The chain combines TRBV4-1 with TRBJ1-6, with 7 bases that match TRBD1. The germline gives CDR1 MGHRA, CDR2 YSYEKL. The CDR3 runs to 15 residues. With 4 bases clipped from V and 8 bases from J, the junction kept 8 bases outside the gene matches. CDR3 loop: CASSRRVQGDSPLHF. The CDR3 coding sequence is TGCGCCAGCAGCCGTCGTGTCCAGGGGGATTCACCCCTCCACTTT.

The V call is TRBV7-9, the J call TRBJ2-7, with 12 bases lining up with TRBD1. The CDR3 length is 14 residues. The germline CDR1 and CDR2 sequences are SEHNR and FQNEAQ (reference sequence). Unmatched junction bases numbered 4, after V lost 5 bases and J lost 5 bases. The CDR3 sequence: CASSGDRGHNEQYF. The DNA for the CDR3 is TGTGCCAGCAGCGGGGACAGGGGGCACAACGAGCAGTACTTC.

This clonotype was seen a few times. The rearrangement links TRBV7-3 to TRBJ1-1; D is perhaps TRBD1 (5 bases). Germline V gene sequence: CDR1 SGHTA, CDR2 FQGTGA. With 5 bases removed from V and 3 bases from J, the gap between germline ends came to 10 bases. The CDR3 extends over 13 amino acids. As DNA, the CDR3 is TGTGCCAGCAGCCGCACAGGACACACTGAAGCTTTCTTT. It codes for CASSRTGHTEAFF. Supplemented by reference TRBV7-3 and TRBJ1-1, the full variable domain reads GAGVSQTPSNKVTEKGKYVELRCDPISGHTALYWYRQSLGQGPEFLIYFQGTGAADDSGLPNDRFFAVRPEGSVSTLKIQRTERGDSAVYLCASSRTGHTEAFFGQGTRLTVV.